This T cell receptor beta chain emerged from a study of blood T cell repertoires in COVID-19. Study background: Collection of acute and convalescent COVID-19 samples took place in the United States, Italy and Spain. Sources were T cells, B-cell-depleted T cells, or PBMCs; the material itself was cDNA or gDNA.

Original processing methods: Amplification from reference gene primers served as the basis for estimated nucleated cell counts. Sequencing was performed with immunoSEQ multiplex PCR; in TCRdb, only in-frame clones are kept and a portion is missing. The D gene and trimming were derived from the DNA, and the V and J assignments and clone size from that table. The sample lists roughly 180,000 clones, more than 80% occurring once. The CDR3 is 15 amino acids. Germline values: CDR1 SGHRS, CDR2 YFSETQ. The ends lost 0 bases at V and 7 bases at J; junction bases unmatched: 5. This rearrangement joins TRBV5-1 to TRBJ1-4, with TRBD1 matching 8 bases. Sequenced input: peripheral blood. This TCR was recovered from a woman in her sixties or seventies with acute or convalescent COVID-19. The CDR3 DNA is TGCGCCAGCAGCTTGGGACAGGGGATTATTGAAAAACTGTTTTTT. Amino acids: CASSLGQGIIEKLFF.